These T cell receptor beta chains were read from a single sample in a study of cytomegalovirus exposure and HLA in healthy donors. Some clones are missing from TCRdb's copy, which holds only in-frame ones; the method was immunoSEQ multiplex PCR. The sample shows 90,000 to 150,000 clones, 75% to 80% of them seen only once. The material sequenced was PBMCs. These receptors were obtained from a woman in her 30s in good health and CMV-seropositive. CDR3s include the opening cysteine and the closing phenylalanine or tryptophan. Fields, in order: V gene, CDR3 length, D gene, J gene, clone size, CDR3 protein, CDR3 DNA. D genes are given only for firm matches. Only part of the rows carry a size: once, few, many, or a class if the clone is expanded.

>TRBV7-9|15|NA|TRBJ2-1|NA
CASSPGLNLFNEQFF
TGTGCCAGCAGCCCGGGACTCAACCTATTCAATGAGCAGTTCTTC
>TRBV5-6|14|NA|TRBJ1-2|NA
CASSLAGFNYGYTF
TGTGCCAGCAGCTTGGCGGGGTTTAACTATGGCTACACCTTC
>TRBV7-3|14|TRBD2|TRBJ2-1|NA
CASSLVAGGPEQFF
TGTGCCAGCAGCTTAGTAGCGGGGGGGCCTGAGCAGTTCTTC
>TRBV7-9|17|TRBD2|TRBJ2-1|NA
CASSLASSGGARNEQFF
TGTGCCAGCAGCTTAGCGTCTAGCGGGGGGGCGAGGAATGAGCAGTTCTTC
>TRBV27|15|TRBD1|TRBJ1-4|NA
CASKPRTGNNEKLFF
TGTGCCAGCAAGCCCCGGACAGGAAATAATGAAAAACTGTTTTTT
>TRBV5-1|14|TRBD1|TRBJ2-2|NA
CASSLDRVGGELFF
TGCGCCAGCAGCCTCGACAGGGTTGGCGGGGAGCTGTTTTTT
>TRBV19|14|NA|TRBJ2-2|NA
CASSIKLLTGELFF
TGTGCCAGTAGTATCAAACTCCTCACCGGGGAGCTGTTTTTT
>TRBV19|19|TRBD1|TRBJ1-2|few
CASSPTQGQAEVVHYGYTF
TGTGCCAGTAGTCCTACCCAAGGACAGGCCGAAGTAGTTCACTATGGCTACACCTTC
>TRBV28|14|NA|TRBJ1-1|few
CASSRGGVSPEAFF
TGTGCCAGCAGCCGCGGGGGAGTTAGCCCTGAAGCTTTCTTT
>TRBV2|15|NA|TRBJ2-2|once
CASSGRTGKTGELFF
TGTGCCAGCAGTGGAAGAACAGGGAAAACCGGGGAGCTGTTTTTT
>TRBV30|13|NA|TRBJ2-2|NA
CAGRASRVGELFF
TGTGCCGGAAGGGCCTCGAGGGTCGGGGAGCTGTTTTTT
>TRBV6-1|13|NA|TRBJ1-3|NA
CASSFTAGNTIYF
TGTGCCAGCAGTTTCACAGCTGGAAACACCATATATTTT
>TRBV7-8|15|NA|TRBJ2-3|NA
CASSLVGDQTDTQYF
TGTGCCAGCAGCTTAGTCGGGGATCAGACAGATACGCAGTATTTT
>TRBV4-1|14|NA|TRBJ1-1|NA
CASTEAFRLAEAFF
TGCGCCAGCACCGAAGCCTTTAGACTTGCTGAAGCTTTCTTT
>TRBV7-2|19|TRBD2|TRBJ2-2|NA
CASSFDRTSGGVNTGELFF
TGTGCCAGCAGCTTTGATAGGACTAGCGGGGGAGTGAACACCGGGGAGCTGTTTTTT
>TRBV7-9|16|NA|TRBJ2-1|NA
CASSPSGSGGYNEQFF
TGTGCCAGCAGCCCGAGTGGGTCCGGGGGCTACAATGAGCAGTTCTTC
>TRBV5-4|14|NA|TRBJ1-4|few
CASSLGQKDEKLFF
TGTGCCAGCAGCTTGGGACAGAAGGACGAAAAACTGTTTTTT
>TRBV29-1|17|TRBD1|TRBJ2-5|NA
CSVEEGTGDPWAETQYF
TGCAGCGTTGAAGAAGGGACAGGGGACCCATGGGCAGAGACCCAGTACTTC
>TRBV7-9|17|TRBD2|TRBJ2-3|NA
CASSSDPGLARTDTQYF
TGTGCCAGCAGCTCCGACCCTGGACTAGCGCGCACAGATACGCAGTATTTT
>TRBV5-1|14|NA|TRBJ2-2|NA
CASSQSSKQGELFF
TGCGCCAGCAGCCAATCATCGAAGCAAGGGGAGCTGTTTTTT
>TRBV5-1|13|NA|TRBJ2-7|NA
CASSLLEKYEQYF
TGCGCCAGCAGCTTGCTAGAGAAGTACGAGCAGTACTTC
>TRBV13|18|NA|TRBJ1-2|NA
CASSLWYSGTSGRNGYTF
TGTGCCAGCAGCTTATGGTACAGCGGGACTTCGGGAAGAAATGGCTACACCTTC
>TRBV4-3|12|NA|TRBJ1-1|NA
CASSLTRTEAFF
TGCGCCAGCAGCCTGACACGCACTGAAGCTTTCTTT
>TRBV2|19|TRBD1|TRBJ2-7|NA
CASGGTGTGGEHWPYEQYF
TGTGCCAGCGGGGGAACCGGGACAGGGGGCGAGCATTGGCCCTACGAGCAGTACTTC
>TRBV30|13|NA|TRBJ1-4|NA
CAWNPITNEKLFF
TGTGCCTGGAACCCTATAACTAATGAAAAACTGTTTTTT
>TRBV27|17|TRBD1|TRBJ2-7|NA
CASSPRQGPTASYEQYF
TGTGCCAGCAGTCCCCGACAGGGGCCGACGGCCTCCTACGAGCAGTACTTC
>TRBV27|13|NA|TRBJ1-2|NA
CASSLSAGYGYTF
TGTGCCAGCAGTCTATCGGCAGGGTATGGCTACACCTTC
>TRBV27|16|TRBD2|TRBJ2-3|NA
CASSLNSGGVTDTQYF
TGTGCCAGCAGTTTAAATAGCGGGGGTGTTACAGATACGCAGTATTTT
>TRBV7-3|13|NA|TRBJ2-1|once
CASSAGEINEQFF
TGTGCCAGCAGCGCAGGGGAGATTAATGAGCAGTTCTTC
>TRBV4-3|15|TRBD1|TRBJ2-3|NA
CASSPGTGGTDTQYF
TGCGCCAGCAGCCCGGGGACAGGGGGCACAGATACGCAGTATTTT
>TRBV27|14|TRBD2|TRBJ2-2|NA
CATFSGGASGELFF
TGTGCCACCTTTAGCGGGGGGGCCTCCGGGGAGCTGTTTTTT
>TRBV7-3|14|NA|TRBJ1-1|NA
CASSLTGAATEAFF
TGTGCCAGCAGCTTAACGGGGGCCGCCACTGAAGCTTTCTTT
>TRBV12-5|13|NA|TRBJ1-2|NA
CASAAGANYGYTF
TGTGCTAGTGCGGCAGGCGCTAACTATGGCTACACCTTC
>TRBV7-9|12|NA|TRBJ1-4|few
CASSFSGEKLFF
TGTGCCAGCAGCTTTTCGGGAGAAAAACTGTTTTTT
>TRBV7-2|10|TRBD1|TRBJ2-7|NA
CARFRGEQYF
TGTGCCAGGTTCAGGGGGGAGCAGTACTTC
>TRBV5-4|14|TRBD2|TRBJ2-5|NA
CASSLSGARETQYF
TGTGCCAGCAGCCTTAGCGGGGCGAGAGAGACCCAGTACTTC
>TRBV19|16|TRBD2|TRBJ2-7|NA
CASEGPRTSGLYEQYF
TGTGCCAGCGAGGGGCCGAGGACTAGCGGGCTCTACGAGCAGTACTTC
>TRBV6-5|12|NA|TRBJ1-6|NA
CASGTSNSPLHF
TGTGCCAGCGGGACATCGAATTCACCCCTCCACTTT
>TRBV5-5|16|NA|TRBJ2-3|once
CASSLGPSTSTDTQYF
TGTGCCAGCAGCTTGGGCCCTTCCACTAGCACAGATACGCAGTATTTT
>TRBV5-4|13|TRBD1|TRBJ2-2|NA
CASSYRGNGELFF
TGTGCCAGCAGCTACAGGGGAAACGGGGAGCTGTTTTTT
>TRBV14|15|TRBD2|TRBJ2-1|NA
CASSQGLAGINEQFF
TGTGCCAGCAGCCAAGGGCTAGCGGGGATCAATGAGCAGTTCTTC
>TRBV9|15|NA|TRBJ2-5|NA
CASSPGHFYQETQYF
TGTGCCAGCAGCCCAGGACACTTTTACCAAGAGACCCAGTACTTC
>TRBV5-1|15|NA|TRBJ2-1|NA
CASSLLGQDFNEQFF
TGCGCCAGCAGCTTGCTGGGGCAGGATTTCAATGAGCAGTTCTTC
>TRBV28|14|TRBD1|TRBJ2-1|NA
CASSSRTGDNEQFF
TGTGCCAGCAGCTCCCGGACAGGGGACAATGAGCAGTTCTTC
>TRBV5-1|13|NA|TRBJ2-1|NA
CASRVRDVNEQFF
TGCGCCAGCAGGGTTAGAGATGTTAATGAGCAGTTCTTC
>TRBV16|14|TRBD2|TRBJ2-2|NA
CASSGLAGSGELFF
TGTGCCAGCAGTGGACTAGCGGGGTCCGGGGAGCTGTTTTTT
>TRBV11-2|16|TRBD2|TRBJ2-5|NA
CASSLDRRGGSGTQYF
TGTGCCAGCAGCTTAGATAGACGGGGGGGCAGTGGGACCCAGTACTTC
>TRBV27|16|NA|TRBJ1-2|NA
CASSQTPRDFMNGYTF
TGTGCCAGCAGTCAAACCCCAAGGGACTTTATGAATGGCTACACCTTC
>TRBV7-9|18|TRBD1|TRBJ1-5|NA
CASSSGQGGLLSNQPQHF
TGTGCCAGCAGCTCGGGACAGGGAGGTCTGTTAAGCAATCAGCCCCAGCATTTT
>TRBV19|14|TRBD2|TRBJ2-7|NA
CASSLKGGVYEQYF
TGTGCCAGTAGCCTTAAGGGAGGGGTCTACGAGCAGTACTTC
>TRBV5-4|17|TRBD2|TRBJ2-3|NA
CASSLGMAGGGADTQYF
TGTGCCAGCAGCTTGGGGATGGCGGGGGGAGGGGCAGATACGCAGTATTTT
>TRBV27|14|TRBD2|TRBJ2-2|NA
CASNNVGGTGELFF
TGTGCCAGCAACAATGTGGGGGGGACCGGGGAGCTGTTTTTT
>TRBV5-4|14|NA|TRBJ2-5|NA
CASSFDGGEETQYF
TGTGCCAGCAGCTTCGACGGCGGGGAAGAGACCCAGTACTTC
>TRBV19|17|NA|TRBJ1-5|once
CASSPPTTAINNQPQHF
TGTGCCAGTAGCCCCCCAACGACAGCGATTAACAATCAGCCCCAGCATTTT
>TRBV18|14|NA|TRBJ2-2|few
CASSLNRNTGELFF
TGTGCCAGCTCACTGAACAGAAACACCGGGGAGCTGTTTTTT
>TRBV15|16|TRBD1|TRBJ2-5|NA
CATSSTGGLFDETQYF
TGTGCCACCAGCAGTACAGGGGGCCTTTTCGACGAGACCCAGTACTTC
>TRBV4-3|16|NA|TRBJ1-6|NA
CASSQEWGGYNSPLHF
TGCGCCAGCAGCCAAGAGTGGGGAGGCTATAATTCACCCCTCCACTTT
>TRBV9|14|NA|TRBJ2-1|NA
CASSVRDWYNEQFF
TGTGCCAGCAGCGTACGGGACTGGTACAATGAGCAGTTCTTC
>TRBV7-2|11|NA|TRBJ1-6|NA
CASSLLSPLHF
TGTGCCAGCAGCTTACTTTCACCCCTCCACTTT